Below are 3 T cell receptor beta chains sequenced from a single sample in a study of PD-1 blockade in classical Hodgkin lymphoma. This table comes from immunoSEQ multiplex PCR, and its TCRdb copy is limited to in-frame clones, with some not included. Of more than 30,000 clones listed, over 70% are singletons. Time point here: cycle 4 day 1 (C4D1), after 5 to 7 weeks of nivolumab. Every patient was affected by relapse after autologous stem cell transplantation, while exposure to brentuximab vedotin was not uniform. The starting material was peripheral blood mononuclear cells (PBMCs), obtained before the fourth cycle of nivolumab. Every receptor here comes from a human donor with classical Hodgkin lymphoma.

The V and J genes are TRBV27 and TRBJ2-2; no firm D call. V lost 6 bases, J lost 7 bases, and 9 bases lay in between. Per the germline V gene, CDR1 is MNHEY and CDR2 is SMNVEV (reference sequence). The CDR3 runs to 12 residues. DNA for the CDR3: TGTGCCAGCAGCCTCCCCGGCGGGGAGCTGTTTTTT. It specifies CASSLPGGELFF.

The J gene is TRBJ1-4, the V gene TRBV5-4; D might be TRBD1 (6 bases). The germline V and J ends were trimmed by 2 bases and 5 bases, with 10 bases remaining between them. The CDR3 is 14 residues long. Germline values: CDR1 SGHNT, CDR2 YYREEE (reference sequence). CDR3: CASSLRQENEKLFF. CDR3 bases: TGTGCCAGCAGCTTACGACAGGAGAATGAAAAACTGTTTTTT.

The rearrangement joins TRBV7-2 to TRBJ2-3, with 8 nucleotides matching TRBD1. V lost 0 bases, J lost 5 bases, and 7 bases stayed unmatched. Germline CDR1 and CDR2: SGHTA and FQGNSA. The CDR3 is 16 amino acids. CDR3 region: CASSLAAGQGRDTQYF. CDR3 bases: TGTGCCAGCAGCTTAGCCGCCGGACAGGGAAGAGATACGCAGTATTTT.